The 10 T cell receptor beta chains reported below all come from one sample, sequenced in a study of T cells in localized non-small cell lung cancer. The protocol was immunoSEQ multiplex PCR, while the TCRdb copy is restricted to in-frame clones and leaves out a portion. The sample consists of tens of thousands of clones, around 90% of them appearing once. This specimen was peripheral blood, taken before any cancer treatment. The receptors were gathered from a man aged 40-75 years with stage I squamous cell lung carcinoma.

This clone was counted once. The V call is TRBV7-7, the J call TRBJ1-3; D gene ambiguous. The V end lost 1 base, the J end lost 0 bases, and 10 bases lay between the germline ends. This CDR3 is built from 16 residues. The V gene's germline CDR1 is SSHAT and CDR2 FNYEAQ (reference sequence). In nucleotides, the CDR3 is TGTGCCAGCAGCTTAGGAGCAGTAGACTCTGGAAACACCATATATTTT. It yields the protein CASSLGAVDSGNTIYF.

This chain uses TRBV7-7 with TRBJ2-7; 9 nucleotides match TRBD1. With 5 bases clipped from V and 2 bases from J, the junction kept 4 bases outside the gene matches. The CDR3 has 14 residues. The germline V gene has CDR1 SSHAT and CDR2 FNYEAQ (reference sequence). CDR3 amino acids: CASSTGQGTYEQYF. In DNA, the CDR3 is TGTGCCAGCAGCACCGGACAGGGGACCTACGAGCAGTACTTC. Filled out from reference TRBV7-7 and TRBJ2-7, the complete variable domain reads GAGVSQSPRYKVTKRGQDVTLRCDPISSHATLYWYQQALGQGPEFLTYFNYEAQPDKSGLPSDRFSAERPEGSISTLTIQRTEQRDSAMYRCASSTGQGTYEQYFGPGTRLTVT.

The rearrangement uses TRBV6-1 and TRBJ2-7, with D possibly TRBD1 on 6 matching bases. CDR1 MNHNS and CDR2 SASEGT come from the germline V gene. V was pared by 6 bases and J by 2 bases, with 14 bases between. The CDR3 is 14 residues long. The CDR3 loop reads CASSTQTGPYEQYF. The DNA for the CDR3 is TGTGCCAGCAGCACTCAGACAGGACCCTACGAGCAGTACTTC.

The DNA for the CDR3 is TGTGCCAGCAGCCAACGAACGGACAGGGTGAGCTATGGCTACACCTTC. Its translation: CASSQRTDRVSYGYTF. This chain joins TRBV6-6 and TRBJ1-2, with 8 positions matching TRBD1. The CDR3 is made up of 16 amino acids. The germline V gene has CDR1 MNHNY and CDR2 SVGAGI (reference sequence). V was clipped by 6 bases and J by 4 bases; unmatched bases: 13.

V and J are TRBV28 and TRBJ1-3; no reliable D call. The CDR3 is 17 amino acids. Deletions cut 5 bases from V and 0 bases from J, with 17 bases between. Germline CDR1 MDHEN, CDR2 SYDVKM. For the CDR3, the DNA is TGTGCCAGCAGTCTGGCCGGGATCCGCTTCTCTGGAAACACCATATATTTT. It encodes CASSLAGIRFSGNTIYF.

The chain recombines TRBV19 with TRBJ1-6, with TRBD1 identical over 7 bases. The ends lost 5 bases at V and 10 bases at J; junction bases unmatched: 5. The CDR3 is made up of 13 amino acids. Per germline, CDR1 LNHDA and CDR2 SQIVND (reference sequence). The CDR3 spells CASSGDRESPLHF. Written as DNA, the CDR3 is TGTGCCAGTAGTGGAGACAGGGAATCACCCCTCCACTTT.

The rearrangement joins TRBV28 to TRBJ1-2; 8 nucleotides line up with TRBD1. V trimming: 6 bases; J trimming: 1 base; junction bases outside the gene matches: 10. The CDR3 consists of 16 residues. Per the germline V gene, CDR1 is MDHEN and CDR2 is SYDVKM. CDR3 in DNA: TGTGCCAGCAGCACCTTCGGACAGGGCTTTAACTATGGCTACACCTTC. Translating gives CASSTFGQGFNYGYTF.

V usage is TRBV7-9 and J usage is TRBJ1-1, with D possibly TRBD1 on 6 matching bases. CDR1 is SEHNR and CDR2 is FQNEAQ in the germline V gene (reference sequence). Trimming stripped 1 base from V and 3 bases from J, with 12 bases between. The CDR3 has 15 amino acids. CDR3 sequence (DNA): TGTGCCAGCAGCTTAGGTGGGGGCAGGGACACTGAAGCTTTCTTT. The encoded protein is CASSLGGGRDTEAFF.

Written as DNA, the CDR3 is TGTGCCAGCAGCGTGGGACTAGCGGGCTACGAGCAGTACTTC. Translating gives CASSVGLAGYEQYF. The V gene is TRBV5-6, the J gene TRBJ2-7; 12 nucleotides agree with TRBD2. Unmatched junction bases numbered 2, after V lost 4 bases and J lost 3 bases. Germline lookup yields CDR1 SGHDT and CDR2 YYEEEE. This CDR3 has 14 residues.

The chain combines TRBV7-2 with TRBJ2-7; 9 bases fit TRBD2. With 4 bases clipped from V and 4 bases from J, the junction kept 2 bases outside the gene matches. From germline, CDR1 is SGHTA and CDR2 FQGNSA. This CDR3 has 13 residues. CDR3 loop: CASSWGLAYEQYF. The CDR3 bases are TGTGCCAGCAGCTGGGGACTAGCTTACGAGCAGTACTTC. Full variable domain (rest looked up from reference TRBV7-2 and TRBJ2-7): GAGVSQSPSNKVTEKGKDVELRCDPISGHTALYWYRQSLGQGLEFLIYFQGNSAPDKSGLPSDRFSAERTGGSVSTLTIQRTQQEDSAVYLCASSWGLAYEQYFGPGTRLTVT.